This record looks at one TCR beta chain sequence and its context. This sample is drawn from a study of T cell responses to AZD1222 COVID-19 vaccine. The CDR3 runs to 12 residues. Trimming shortened V by 7 bases and J by 7 bases, and 10 bases separated the two germline ends. Germline CDR1 LNHDA, CDR2 SQIVND (reference sequence). Clones were read by immunoSEQ multiplex PCR, and TCRdb kept only the in-frame ones, dropping some. The sample lists approximately 200,000 clones, about 89% occurring once. The chain is built from TRBV19 and TRBJ2-2, with no clear D. The sample was peripheral blood, taken on day 0 of MenACWY control vaccination. This clonotype was sampled from an adult in good health. The CDR3 sequence: CASITAIGELFF. CDR3 nucleotides: TGTGCCAGTATCACGGCTATCGGGGAGCTGTTTTTT.